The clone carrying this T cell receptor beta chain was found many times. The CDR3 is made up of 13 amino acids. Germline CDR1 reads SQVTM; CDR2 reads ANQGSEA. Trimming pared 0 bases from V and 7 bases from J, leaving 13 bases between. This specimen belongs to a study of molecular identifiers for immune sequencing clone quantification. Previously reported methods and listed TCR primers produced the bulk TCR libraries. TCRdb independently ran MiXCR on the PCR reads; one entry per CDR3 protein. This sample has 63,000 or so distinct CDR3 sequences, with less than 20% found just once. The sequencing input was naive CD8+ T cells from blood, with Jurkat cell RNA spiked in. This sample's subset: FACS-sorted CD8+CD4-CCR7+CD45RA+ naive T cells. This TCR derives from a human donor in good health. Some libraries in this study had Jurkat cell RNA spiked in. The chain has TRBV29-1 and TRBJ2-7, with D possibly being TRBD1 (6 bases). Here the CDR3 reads CSVEDLAGVEQYF. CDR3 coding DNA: TGCAGCGTTGAAGATTTGGCAGGGGTTGAGCAGTACTTC.